This entry is about one T cell receptor (beta chain). The antigen is undetermined. This entry belongs to a study of neoadjuvant anti-PD-1 for oral cavity cancer. Stage II-IVA oral cavity squamous cell carcinoma was new and untreated by systemic or radiation therapy. These oral cavity squamous cell carcinomas were HPV-negative and locally advanced. This CDR3 is 15 amino acids long. Germline CDR1 is SGHNT and CDR2 is YYREEE (reference sequence). With 0 bases removed from V and 8 bases from J, the gap between germline ends came to 12 bases. Study-level points and caveats: TCR analyses covered only a few patients per response group. Post-nivolumab, blood T cell clonality was significantly elevated in non-responders.

Using immunoSEQ multiplex PCR, the repertoire was profiled, and TCRdb retains in-frame clones only, with some absent. The data contain around 6,700 clones, around 72% of them singletons. Source: PBMCs, taken before nivolumab (anti-PD-1) treatment. This clonotype was sampled from a person between 35 and 79 years old with oral cavity squamous cell carcinoma. V usage is TRBV5-4 and J usage is TRBJ1-6; maybe TRBD1 (5 bases). The DNA of the CDR3 is TGTGCCAGCAGCTTGGGTGGGGGAGCGGATTCACCCCTCCACTTT. This gives the protein CASSLGGGADSPLHF.